Below, 19 T cell receptor beta chains from the same sample are listed, as sequenced in a study of T cells in Graves' hyperthyroidism and ophthalmopathy. RNA transcripts were the template for amplifying TCR beta CDR3 regions. Using the HTBI primer set, a first-round RT-PCR was run on the TCR CDR3. A single record per CDR3 protein comes from TCRdb applying MiXCR to the multiplex PCR reads. Of some 500,000 distinct CDR3 sequences listed, approximately 15% are singletons. Sequenced input: blood. The receptors originated from a woman in her late teens or twenties with Graves' hyperthyroidism.

This clonotype was counted ten times or more. The junction differs from germline at one of its ends, possibly a read error. The chain has TRBV6-2 or TRBV6-3 and TRBJ2-1, with 8 positions matching TRBD2. The germline V gene has CDR1 MNHEY and CDR2 SVGEGT. This CDR3 has 13 amino acids. The CDR3: CASSYRGGDEQFF. The CDR3 nucleotides are TGCGCCAGCAGCTATCGGGGGGGTGACGAGCAGTTCTTC.

This clonotype was detected ten times or more. V usage is TRBV19 and J usage is TRBJ1-1; 11 bases are shared with TRBD1. Germline V lookup: CDR1 LNHDA, CDR2 SQIVND (reference sequence). The junction had 7 bases not matched to a gene; V was cut back by 2 bases and J by 5 bases. This CDR3 is 16 amino acids long. CDR3 loop: CASSISEGTGGTEAFF. The CDR3 DNA follows: TGTGCCAGTAGTATATCCGAAGGGACAGGGGGGACTGAAGCTTTCTTT.

This clonotype appeared many times. The J gene is TRBJ1-2, the V gene TRBV6-1; D is possibly TRBD1 (5 bases). Germline CDR1 MNHNS, CDR2 SASEGT. Between the trimmed V and J ends, which lost 8 bases and 4 bases, there was a span of 14 bases. The CDR3 covers 13 residues. The CDR3 DNA sequence: TGTGCCAGCTGGGGCAGGGAGGGCTATGGCTACACCTTC. It yields the protein CASWGREGYGYTF.

The V call is TRBV29-1, the J call TRBJ1-2; TRBD1 matches at 7 bases. CDR1 and CDR2 from the germline V gene are SQVTM and ANQGSEA. V trimming: 6 bases; J trimming: 4 bases; junction bases outside the gene matches: 8. This CDR3 contains 13 residues. CDR3 coding DNA: TGCAGCGTCCCCGGGGACAGTAGCTATGGCTACACCTTC. Protein: CSVPGDSSYGYTF.

This clonotype was seen ten or more times. V and J are TRBV19 and TRBJ2-3; TRBD2 agrees at 8 bases. Germline V gene lookup returns CDR1 LNHDA and CDR2 SQIVND (reference sequence). The V segment lost 8 bases and the J segment 5 bases; nucleotides outside the gene matches: 6. This CDR3 is 13 amino acids long. The CDR3 loop is CASGLAGGDTQYF. CDR3 DNA: TGTGCCAGTGGACTAGCCGGGGGAGATACGCAGTATTTT.

This clonotype was detected many times. V and J are TRBV28 and TRBJ2-7; D may be TRBD1 (5 bases). The CDR3 is made up of 17 amino acids. Trimming stripped 3 bases from V and 2 bases from J, with 20 bases between. The germline V gene has CDR1 MDHEN and CDR2 SYDVKM. As DNA, the CDR3 is TGTGCCAGCAGTTTGTCCGCCCCGGCCGACAGACCCTACGAGCAGTACTTC. Protein sequence: CASSLSAPADRPYEQYF.

In this sample, this clonotype turned up many times. This sequence joins TRBV6-1 and TRBJ2-3, with a weak D call TRBD2 (5 bases). This CDR3 region has 15 residues. V was cut by 0 bases and J by 0 bases, with 7 bases left in between. Germline V gene lookup returns CDR1 MNHNS and CDR2 SASEGT. In nucleotides, the CDR3 is TGTGCCAGCAGTGAAGCGGCGGGTAGCACAGATACGCAGTATTTT. This translates into CASSEAAGSTDTQYF.

This clonotype was detected many times. The chain is built from TRBV24-1 and TRBJ2-5; 7 bases map to TRBD1. V trimming: 2 bases; J trimming: 0 bases; junction bases outside the gene matches: 2. CDR1 is KGHDR and CDR2 is SFDVKD in the germline V gene. The CDR3 sequence is 15 residues long. The CDR3 region has the DNA TGTGCCACCAGTGATTCGACAGGGTACCAAGAGACCCAGTACTTC. It translates to CATSDSTGYQETQYF.

The chain links TRBV6-2 or TRBV6-3 to TRBJ2-7, with D possibly TRBD2 on 5 matching bases. CDR1 and CDR2 (germline): MNHEY, SVGEGT. V dropped 5 bases and J dropped 7 bases, with 27 bases sitting between them. This CDR3 comprises 17 residues. Written as DNA, the CDR3 is TGTGCCAGCAGTGGAGTGATTTTGGCTAGCTGGGCTGAGGAGCAGTACTTC. Translating gives CASSGVILASWAEEQYF.

This clonotype was seen more than once but under ten times. The genes are TRBV30 and TRBJ1-2; unclear D gene. Germline lookup yields CDR1 GTSNPN and CDR2 SVGIG (reference sequence). CDR3 length: 12 amino acids. V was pared by 0 bases and J by 5 bases, with 7 bases between. This chain's CDR3 is CAWSVTEYGYTF. As DNA, the CDR3 is TGTGCCTGGAGTGTCACCGAGTATGGCTACACCTTC. The whole variable domain, filled in from reference TRBV30 and TRBJ1-2, reads SQTIHQWPATLVQPVGSPLSLECTVEGTSNPNLYWYRQAAGRGLQLLFYSVGIGQISSEVPQNLSASRPQDRQFILSSKKLLLSDSGFYLCAWSVTEYGYTFGSGTRLTVV.

At least ten counts were recorded for this clonotype. The CDR3 DNA reads as TGTGCCAGTAGTACGAGGACTGAAGCTTTCTTT. As protein: CASSTRTEAFF. This chain joins TRBV19 and TRBJ1-1; D ambiguous. This CDR3 is 11 amino acids long. Per the germline V gene, CDR1 is LNHDA and CDR2 is SQIVND (reference sequence). Deletions cut 4 bases from V and 5 bases from J, with 5 bases between.

This clonotype appeared many times. V is TRBV12-3 or TRBV12-4 and J is TRBJ1-2; TRBD1 is a possible D gene (5 bases). The CDR3 is 16 amino acids. V lost 6 bases and J lost 3, with 20 bases in between. The CDR3, as DNA: TGTGCCAGCAGAAAACGGGCGGGGACCCGGGACTATGGCTACACCTTC. This translates into CASRKRAGTRDYGYTF.

This clonotype was seen ten or more times. This chain links TRBV3-1 with TRBJ1-4; possibly TRBD1 for D (6 bases). This CDR3 is built from 13 residues. The V end lost 4 bases, the J end lost 8 bases, and 11 bases lay between the germline ends. Germline V gives CDR1 LGHDT, CDR2 YNNKEL (reference sequence). The CDR3 nucleotides are TGTGCCAGCAGCCCGGTCAGGGGAGAAAAACTGTTTTTT. This translates into CASSPVRGEKLFF. The complete variable domain, with remaining parts taken from reference TRBV3-1 and TRBJ1-4, reads DTAVSQTPKYLVTQMGNDKSIKCEQNLGHDTMYWYKQDSKKFLKIMFSYNNKELIINETVPNRFSPKSPDKAHLNLHINSLELGDSAVYFCASSPVRGEKLFFGSGTQLSVL.

The chain carries TRBV4-1 and TRBJ2-1; D is unresolved. This CDR3 spans 13 amino acids. Trimming removed 1 base at V and 7 bases at J, with 8 bases between. The V gene's germline CDR1 is MGHRA and CDR2 YSYEKL. The chain's CDR3 is CASSQAGVNEQFF. CDR3 coding DNA: TGCGCCAGCAGCCAAGCCGGAGTAAATGAGCAGTTCTTC.

The chain links TRBV4-1 to TRBJ2-2; 10 positions agree with TRBD1. CDR3 length: 15 amino acids. The trim removed 4 bases at V and 6 bases at J, leaving 5 bases unmatched. CDR1 and CDR2 from the germline V gene are MGHRA and YSYEKL. The CDR3 region is CASSPPGQGAGELFF. CDR3 bases: TGCGCCAGCAGCCCTCCTGGACAGGGGGCCGGGGAGCTGTTTTTT.

This clonotype was recorded many times. The chain employs TRBV27 and TRBJ1-1, with 9 positions matching TRBD1. CDR1 is MNHEY, CDR2 SMNVEV, per germline (reference sequence). The junction had 6 bases not matched to a gene; V was cut back by 10 bases and J by 0 bases. The length of the CDR3 is 14 residues. The CDR3 nucleotides are TGTGCCAACCCGACAGGGGGAATGAACACTGAAGCTTTCTTT. This codes for CANPTGGMNTEAFF.

This clonotype was picked up many times. The V gene is TRBV19, the J gene TRBJ1-4, with D possibly matching TRBD1 (5 bases). Trimming removed 5 bases from V and 1 base from J, with 14 bases in between. This CDR3 spans 16 amino acids. Germline CDR1 and CDR2: LNHDA and SQIVND (reference sequence). CDR3 coding DNA: TGTGCCAGTAGTCCCCGGCGGGGGAGAACTAATGAAAAACTGTTTTTT. Translation gives CASSPRRGRTNEKLFF.

Points on this clonotype: A much larger clone lies a single base off, so this may be a read error. The rearrangement joins TRBV11-1 to TRBJ2-1, with 12 bases aligning to TRBD1. There are 17 residues in the CDR3. Germline V gives CDR1 SGHAT, CDR2 FQDESV (reference sequence). DNA of the CDR3: TGTGCCAGCAGCTTTACCGGGACAGGGGGCGGTGGCAATGTGCAGTTCTTC. Protein product: CASSFTGTGGGGNVQFF.

In this sample, this clonotype turned up many times. V gene TRBV11-1 combines with J gene TRBJ1-2, with D possibly being TRBD1 (5 bases). Germline V lookup: CDR1 SGHAT, CDR2 FQDESV (reference sequence). This CDR3 region has 15 residues. With 5 bases removed from V and 1 base from J, the gap between germline ends came to 14 bases. CDR3 coding DNA: TGTGCCAGCAGCCGGGGGACGGGGAGTAACTATGGCTACACCTTC. It encodes CASSRGTGSNYGYTF.